The sequence of this T cell receptor beta chain was determined in a study of identical twins listed by TCRdb under 2016. Turning to the overall study: To test whether fetal clonotypes persist, the study used deep sequencing on TCR alpha and beta repertoires from monozygotic twins, unrelated adults of various ages, and cord blood. To rule out contamination, the twin experiments were replicated at different times with different library preparation protocols. Results and caveats for the whole study, not just this receptor: Because the same donors could not be followed over many years, conclusions were based on cross-sectional statistical analysis. Abundant cord blood beta clonotypes carried fewer insertions; young adult naive repertoires showed a weaker similar trend, while memory repertoires showed none. The excess sharing between twins in beta out-of-frame sequences was weaker because fewer shared sequences reduced the signal-to-noise ratio. Compared with coincidental sharing between unrelated individuals, out-of-frame TCR alpha sequences shared between twins had an excess of sequences with low generation probability. In monozygotic twins, out-of-frame TCR alpha sharing was systematically underestimated by recombination models, although the models agreed with sharing between unrelated individuals. Zero-insertion analyses could be partly confounded by invariant T cells such as MAIT and iNKT, although diverse VJ usage argued against such confounding for most clonotypes.

Library preparation employed 5' RACE. The sequencing machine was an Illumina HiSeq 2000. A universal primer binding site was introduced by template switching, and a unique molecular identifier was present in the final cDNA, enabling accurate counting of TCR cDNA molecules. Specific primers in the conserved constant-segment region were used to synthesize first-strand cDNA for the TCR alpha and beta chains. Each cDNA library was double barcoded, with a SMART-Mk sample barcode plus Illumina barcodes, to control for contamination. TruSeq adapter sequences and Illumina sample barcodes were added in two successive PCR steps. The TCR alpha and beta cDNA libraries were sequenced on the Illumina HiSeq platform using custom primers. Per the authors' processing: MiGEC was used to process raw reads and extract unique molecular identifiers, and MiXCR was used to find CDR3 positions. For each individual, recombination models were inferred using an EM algorithm with the repgenHMM and IGoR tools. The analysis of shared clonotypes was done with the tcR package in R, with sharing normalized by the product of cloneset sizes. To study raw recombination without the effects of thymic and clonal selection, out-of-frame nonproductive sequences were analyzed. TCRdb cleaned the public reads at Q25 with fastp, built clones with MiXCR and kept in-frame beta chains. Identical CDR3 proteins give one entry, which carries the most common genes and DNA. Here the V and J calls rest on TCRdb's processing, not on the authors' analysis. This sample has 510,000 or so distinct CDR3 sequences in its table, and about 16% of those were observed once. Of the sample, roughly 0.43% falls within the top ten clones.

As concerns this clonotype: This receptor's antigen is unknown. A read error may account for a junction end that differs from germline.

The CDR3 starts with the cysteine, ends with the phenylalanine, and has 13 residues. Left in the record is the CDR3 DNA by itself, 39 bases read in frame from the first base. The germline V gene yields MDHEN for CDR1 and SYDVKM for CDR2. All donors were healthy Caucasians. The twin cohort consisted of three pairs of female monozygotic twins, all aged about 18 to 29 years. CD4+ and CD8+ T cell populations were isolated with positive isolation kits from Invitrogen. These data were likewise used in another study, on yellow fever vaccine responses in identical twins. Drawing on the second study: According to the authors, in identical twins the way T cells responded to vaccination appeared partly convergent and partly personalized. Focusing on identical twins, the study followed the T cell clones that responded to the vaccine, and did so with precision.

Sequencing was carried out using CD4+ T cells sorted from blood. The chain joins TRBV28 to TRBJ1-1; there is no confident call for the D gene. This TCR came from a woman aged 18-35 years in good health. The CDR3 is CKIRDTMNTEAFF. The DNA reads TGCAAGATAAGGGATACTATGAACACTGAAGCTTTCTTT.